The source of this TCR beta chain is a study of blood T cell repertoires in COVID-19. In the study overall: COVID-19 samples from acute and convalescent phases originated in the United States, Italy and Spain.

Looked up from germline, CDR1 is SQVTM and CDR2 is ANQGSEA. The CDR3 sequence is 14 residues long. The V segment lost 6 bases and the J segment 1 base; nucleotides outside the gene matches: 8. Those enrolled in Seattle joined during active infection and were followed longitudinally afterward. How the authors handled the data: Reference gene primer amplification gave nucleated cell count estimates. Sequenced by immunoSEQ multiplex PCR; TCRdb stores in-frame clones only, minus some. The DNA was the basis for D and trimming; V, J and clone size are from that table. The table includes 85,000 to 120,000 clones, roughly 92% detected once.

Sequencing was performed on peripheral blood. This TCR was recovered from a woman between 50 and 59 years old with COVID-19, enrolled during active disease. The chain carries TRBV29-1 and TRBJ1-1; TRBD1 matches at 7 bases. CDR3 coding DNA: TGCAGCGTCGACAACTCAGGGGGGAACACTGAAGCTTTCTTT. Protein: CSVDNSGGNTEAFF.